One and the same sample provided the 23 T cell receptor beta chains below, sequenced in a study of blood T cell repertoires in COVID-19. Data came from immunoSEQ multiplex PCR; TCRdb stores just in-frame clones and leaves some out. Of over 130,000 clones in the sample, around 83% were seen once. The sample taken for sequencing was peripheral blood. Receptors were obtained from a woman older than 75 with acute or convalescent COVID-19.

This clone occurred once. This sequence joins TRBV6-5 and TRBJ1-2, with D possibly being TRBD1 (5 bases). CDR1 is MNHEY, CDR2 SVGAGI, per germline. The CDR3 has 15 amino acids. V lost 2 bases to trimming and J lost 4 bases, with 14 bases between them. This CDR3 is CASSYTRTRPYGYTF. CDR3 DNA: TGTGCCAGCAGTTACACCAGGACAAGACCCTATGGCTACACCTTC.

This chain uses TRBV27 with TRBJ2-1; TRBD1 matches at 9 bases. The length of the CDR3 is 20 residues. The germline V gene encodes CDR1 MNHEY and CDR2 SMNVEV (reference sequence). The V segment lost 3 bases and the J segment 7 bases; nucleotides outside the gene matches: 22. The CDR3 region is CASSFWWTGDDGRSVNEQFF. The CDR3 bases are TGTGCCAGCAGTTTTTGGTGGACAGGGGACGACGGGAGGAGTGTGAATGAGCAGTTCTTC.

The gene calls are TRBV4-1 and TRBJ1-5; 9 bases line up with TRBD1. V lost 1 base and J lost 0; bases outside the gene matches: 7. The CDR3 is made up of 18 amino acids. Looked up from germline, CDR1 is MGHRA and CDR2 is YSYEKL. CDR3 in DNA: TGCGCCAGCAGCCAAGTTGGGACAGGGTCATATAGCAATCAGCCCCAGCATTTT. Its translation: CASSQVGTGSYSNQPQHF.

This clone was counted between two and nine times. The rearrangement uses TRBV28 and TRBJ2-1; 8 nucleotides align to TRBD1. CDR1 is MDHEN, CDR2 SYDVKM, per germline. Unmatched junction bases numbered 3, after V lost 5 bases and J lost 0 bases. CDR3 length: 15 amino acids. CDR3 protein: CASSPGTGSYNEQFF. Written as DNA, the CDR3 is TGTGCCAGCAGTCCCGGGACAGGCTCCTACAATGAGCAGTTCTTC.

The gene calls are TRBV5-6 and TRBJ2-1; TRBD2 matches 9 bases. Germline V lookup: CDR1 SGHDT, CDR2 YYEEEE. With V trimmed by 2 bases and J by 5 bases, 2 bases remained unmatched. This CDR3 contains 14 residues. CDR3 region: CASSFGGRDNEQFF. The CDR3 nucleotides are TGTGCCAGCAGCTTCGGCGGGAGGGACAATGAGCAGTTCTTC. The entire variable domain, with the rest obtained from reference TRBV5-6 and TRBJ2-1, is as follows: DAGVTQSPTHLIKTRGQQVTLRCSPKSGHDTVSWYQQALGQGPQFIFQYYEEEERQRGNFPDRFSGHQFPNYSSELNVNALLLGDSALYLCASSFGGRDNEQFFGPGTRLTVL.

The CDR3 nucleotides read TGCGCCAGCAGCTTGGACTCGAACACTGAAGCTTTCTTT. It yields the protein CASSLDSNTEAFF. The chain is built from TRBV5-1 and TRBJ1-1; D is unresolved. The germline V gene has CDR1 SGHRS and CDR2 YFSETQ. V gave up 0 bases and J gave up 1 base, with 4 bases separating them. The CDR3 totals 13 residues.

This chain links TRBV5-1 with TRBJ1-1, with D maybe TRBD1 (6 bases). The germline V and J ends were trimmed by 4 bases and 4 bases, with 14 bases remaining between them. CDR1 and CDR2 (germline): SGHRS, YFSETQ. This CDR3 is 14 amino acids long. CDR3 protein: CASSPQGLGTEAFF. The CDR3 DNA is TGCGCCAGCAGCCCCCAGGGGCTGGGCACTGAAGCTTTCTTT.

The CDR3 sequence is CASSRRQGLYGYTF. In DNA form, the CDR3 reads TGTGCCAGCAGCCGTCGACAGGGGCTCTATGGCTACACCTTC. This chain joins TRBV27 and TRBJ1-2; 8 positions match TRBD1. The CDR3 is made up of 14 amino acids. In germline, CDR1 is MNHEY, CDR2 SMNVEV (reference sequence). The V segment lost 6 bases and the J segment 4 bases; nucleotides outside the gene matches: 7.

The chain joins TRBV28 to TRBJ2-2; TRBD2 aligns across 7 bases. Germline CDR1 MDHEN, CDR2 SYDVKM. The length of the CDR3 is 15 residues. Trimming removed 10 bases from V and 6 bases from J; junction bases left unmatched: 14. This chain's CDR3 is CATGLTGGRAGELFF. In DNA, the CDR3 is TGTGCCACCGGATTAACGGGGGGTCGGGCCGGGGAGCTGTTTTTT. Full variable domain (remainder filled in from reference TRBV28 and TRBJ2-2): DVKVTQSSRYLVKRTGEKVFLECVQDMDHENMFWYRQDPGLGLRLIYFSYDVKMKEKGDIPEGYSVSREKKERFSLILESASTNQTSMYLCATGLTGGRAGELFFGEGSRLTVL.

This clone occurred a few times. V usage is TRBV18 and J usage is TRBJ1-6; maybe TRBD1 (6 bases). This CDR3 spans 14 amino acids. CDR1 and CDR2 (germline): KGHSH, LQKENI. Trimming stripped 8 bases from V and 5 bases from J, with 13 bases between. DNA of the CDR3: TGTGCCAGCAGGCGACAGGTGGATAATTCACCCCTCCACTTT. This gives the protein CASRRQVDNSPLHF.

The chain uses TRBV6-2 or TRBV6-3 and TRBJ2-1; 8 bases are a match to TRBD2. This CDR3 contains 18 residues. V was clipped by 2 bases and J by 4 bases; unmatched bases: 13. Germline V gene lookup returns CDR1 MNHEY and CDR2 SVGEGT. The DNA of the CDR3 is TGTGCCAGCAGTTACGAATCCCCGGGGGGGCCGGGGTACAATGAGCAGTTCTTC. It codes for CASSYESPGGPGYNEQFF.

This clone is a singleton in its sample. The chain couples TRBV28 to TRBJ1-6, with a possible D match to TRBD1 (5 bases). Trimming cost V 5 bases and J 14 bases, with 16 bases left between them. The CDR3 has 13 residues. Looked up from germline, CDR1 is MDHEN and CDR2 is SYDVKM. The CDR3 DNA sequence: TGTGCCAGCAGTGACAGCGCCGGTATGGCCCTCCACTTT. Its protein product is CASSDSAGMALHF.

This chain joins TRBV2 and TRBJ2-3; TRBD2 agrees at 8 bases. The CDR3 extends over 15 amino acids. V was pared by 3 bases and J by 4 bases, with 6 bases of the junction left unmatched. Per the germline V gene, CDR1 is SNHLY and CDR2 is FYNNEI. The CDR3 region is CASSDFREGPDTQYF. In DNA form, the CDR3 reads TGTGCCAGCAGTGATTTCCGGGAGGGCCCAGATACGCAGTATTTT.

The chain combines TRBV7-9 with TRBJ2-5, with a tentative D call TRBD2 (5 bases). V lost 3 bases and J 5 bases, leaving 10 bases between the germline ends. The CDR3 consists of 13 residues. Per germline, CDR1 SEHNR and CDR2 FQNEAQ (reference sequence). CDR3 sequence reads: CASSFYRGETQYF. CDR3 in DNA: TGTGCCAGCAGCTTTTATCGAGGGGAGACCCAGTACTTC.

This sequence joins TRBV12-3 or TRBV12-4 and TRBJ1-3; tentative D call: TRBD1 (5 bases). This CDR3 has 13 amino acids. V gave up 8 bases and J gave up 9 bases, with 17 bases separating them. The CDR3 region is CASLLVRGGTIYF. CDR3 sequence (DNA): TGTGCCAGCTTATTGGTACGGGGGGGCACCATATATTTT.

This clone was observed a handful of times. The chain has TRBV11-2 and TRBJ2-1; 7 bases map to TRBD2. V shed 1 base, J shed 12 bases, and the junction held 3 bases outside the gene matches. The CDR3 has 12 residues. Germline CDR1 SGHAT, CDR2 FQNNGV. The CDR3 DNA reads TGTGCCAGCAGCTTAGGCGGGAGTGGGCAGTTCTTC. This encodes CASSLGGSGQFF.

The genes are TRBV19 and TRBJ1-3; D unclear. Germline V gene sequence: CDR1 LNHDA, CDR2 SQIVND (reference sequence). V gave up 6 bases and J gave up 8 bases, with 11 bases separating them. The CDR3 consists of 12 residues. This CDR3 is CASSRPHDTIYF. The DNA of the CDR3 is TGTGCCAGTAGCAGGCCCCATGACACCATATATTTT.

The rearrangement links TRBV5-1 to TRBJ2-7; D possibly corresponds to TRBD2 (5 bases). V was trimmed by 5 bases and J by 2 bases, leaving 14 bases between them. Germline CDR1 SGHRS, CDR2 YFSETQ. CDR3 size: 14 residues. The CDR3 sequence is CASSVLGGTYEQYF. The CDR3 DNA reads as TGCGCCAGCAGTGTATTAGGAGGCACCTACGAGCAGTACTTC.

The rearrangement links TRBV14 to TRBJ1-2; perhaps TRBD1 as D (5 bases). V was clipped by 1 base and J by 4 bases, with 13 bases between them. The CDR3 spans 15 residues. Germline V gene lookup returns CDR1 SGHDN and CDR2 FVKESK. CDR3 loop: CASSQASGWVYGYTF. CDR3 DNA sequence: TGTGCCAGCAGCCAAGCGTCAGGGTGGGTCTATGGCTACACCTTC.

The V gene is TRBV19, the J gene TRBJ2-1, with D possibly TRBD1 on 6 matching bases. The CDR3 has 15 residues. Germline V lookup: CDR1 LNHDA, CDR2 SQIVND (reference sequence). V lost 3 bases to trimming and J lost 2 bases, with 11 bases between them. DNA for the CDR3: TGTGCCAGTAGTATGGGGGCAGGGGCCTACAATGAGCAGTTCTTC. It codes for CASSMGAGAYNEQFF.

The chain links TRBV10-3 to TRBJ2-3, with TRBD1 matching 7 bases. V lost 1 base to trimming and J lost 1 base; unmatched junction nucleotides: 2. Germline CDR1 and CDR2: ENHRY and SYGVKD. The CDR3 length is 15 residues. The CDR3 region has the DNA TGTGCCATCAGTGAGTACAGGGGCGGCACAGATACGCAGTATTTT. Encoded protein: CAISEYRGGTDTQYF.

V and J are TRBV19 and TRBJ1-1; 7 positions match TRBD1. Germline assignment: CDR1 LNHDA and CDR2 SQIVND (reference sequence). This CDR3 spans 14 amino acids. The V and J ends lost 4 bases and 4 bases, in that order; junction bases with no gene match: 6. The DNA of the CDR3 is TGTGCCAGTAGTACCCTTACAGGGGCCACTGAAGCTTTCTTT. Translated: CASSTLTGATEAFF.

This chain links TRBV27 with TRBJ2-5, with D perhaps matching TRBD1 (5 bases). Germline CDR1 MNHEY, CDR2 SMNVEV (reference sequence). The ends were cut back, 10 bases at V and 2 bases at J, with 14 bases in the middle. There are 13 residues in the CDR3. DNA for the CDR3: TGTGCCACGCGGCCACAGGTACAAGAGACCCAGTACTTC. Amino acid sequence: CATRPQVQETQYF.